This T cell receptor (beta chain) was obtained from a study of blood T cell repertoires in COVID-19. Background on the study: T cells, B-cell-depleted T cells, or PBMCs provided the cDNA or gDNA that served as material.

The assay was immunoSEQ multiplex PCR, and TCRdb's table has in-frame clones only and misses some. Of just under 150,000 clones detected, 84% appear once; the ten largest clones hold about 5%. V dropped 1 base and J dropped 2 bases, with 5 bases sitting between them. The CDR3 extends over 14 amino acids. In germline, CDR1 is KGHSH, CDR2 LQKENI. The chain links TRBV18 to TRBJ1-4; D uncertain. The receptor was derived from a human donor in a cohort sampled during active COVID-19. Sequencing was done on a sample of peripheral blood. The CDR3 DNA sequence: TGTGCCAGCTCACCACGCCAGACTAATGAAAAACTGTTTTTT. As protein: CASSPRQTNEKLFF.